This paragraph reports one T cell receptor beta chain. Its antigen is as yet unknown. This record comes from a study of CD8 T cells in ankylosing spondylitis. A single record per CDR3 protein comes from TCRdb applying MiXCR to the 5' RACE reads. The data contain around 150,000 distinct CDR3 sequences, 40% to 50% of them singletons. The study, taken as a whole, reports: Several of the motif variants were reported before in synovial fluid and blood from reactive arthritis.

Between the trimmed V and J ends, which lost 6 bases and 0 bases, there was a span of 9 bases. The CDR3 contains 13 residues. Germline V gene data show CDR1 as MNHEY and CDR2 as SVGEGT. The TCR sequence derives from a male donor with ankylosing spondylitis. Source material: synovial fluid, either unsorted or a sorted T cell fraction (not recorded which). V gene TRBV6-2 or TRBV6-3 combines with J gene TRBJ2-7; weak D call: TRBD1 (6 bases). CDR3 amino acids: CASSHRDSYEQYF. CDR3 in DNA: TGTGCCAGCAGCCACAGGGACTCCTACGAGCAGTACTTC.